This is a list of T cell receptor beta chains from one sample in a study of blood T cell repertoires in COVID-19. Here immunoSEQ multiplex PCR was the method, and the copy in TCRdb shows in-frame clones only, minus some. The sample has some 80,000 clones, more than 75% seen once. Sequencing was carried out using peripheral blood. The receptors shown here come from a human donor in a cohort sampled during active COVID-19. The CDR3 runs from the conserved cysteine through the conserved F or W. D genes are given only for firm matches.

13 | . | TRBJ1-5 | TRBV7-9 | CASSRDTAQPQHF
15 | TRBD2 | TRBJ2-3 | TRBV7-9 | CASSLKGGGADTQYF
13 | . | TRBJ1-3 | TRBV11-2 | CASSSSSGNTIYF
16 | . | TRBJ1-4 | TRBV18 | CASSPETAATNEKLFF
15 | . | TRBJ1-5 | TRBV19 | CASSPSGTPNQPQHF
19 | . | TRBJ1-5 | TRBV23-1 | CASSRLWSMGQHSNQPQHF
14 | TRBD1 | TRBJ1-6 | TRBV6-5 | CASSQGTAVIPLHF
14 | . | TRBJ1-2 | TRBV14 | CASSQDGGYYGYTF
15 | TRBD1 | TRBJ1-2 | TRBV6-4 | CASSDGNRGTYGYTF
17 | . | TRBJ2-6 | TRBV6-2/TRBV6-3 | CASSYPYRVSGANVLTF
17 | TRBD2 | TRBJ2-1 | TRBV6-4 | CASSDRGSGGYRNEQFF
13 | . | TRBJ1-6 | TRBV6-5 | CASSYASERPLHF
16 | TRBD1 | TRBJ2-6 | TRBV25-1 | CASTGQGISGANVLTF
16 | . | TRBJ2-7 | TRBV19 | CASSNLGSGSSYEQYF
14 | . | TRBJ1-5 | TRBV7-9 | CASSLSIGNQPQHF
14 | TRBD1 | TRBJ1-2 | TRBV27 | CASSLEGADYGYTF
13 | . | TRBJ1-1 | TRBV7-9 | CASSPLGGTEAFF
13 | TRBD1 | TRBJ1-1 | TRBV19 | CATQGGMNTEAFF
16 | . | TRBJ2-3 | TRBV7-2 | CASSLNAARNTDTQYF
14 | TRBD1 | TRBJ2-5 | TRBV5-1 | CASSSRQGQETQYF
14 | TRBD2 | TRBJ2-7 | TRBV27 | CASASGGQNYEQYF
14 | . | TRBJ1-4 | TRBV7-9 | CASSRDWMNEKLFF
15 | . | TRBJ2-6 | TRBV18 | CASSSSVSGANVLTF
14 | . | TRBJ1-5 | TRBV19 | CASQTDTSNQPQHF
15 | . | TRBJ2-6 | TRBV11-2 | CASSVREPGANVLTF
15 | . | TRBJ1-3 | TRBV15 | CATSRSTVAGNTIYF
13 | . | TRBJ1-2 | TRBV18 | CASSPQGNYGYTF
15 | TRBD1 | TRBJ1-1 | TRBV19 | CASRLDRVENTEAFF
15 | TRBD1 | TRBJ1-5 | TRBV2 | CASGPTGASNQPQHF
13 | TRBD1 | TRBJ2-7 | TRBV27 | CASSLTGGYEQYF
16 | TRBD1 | TRBJ1-3 | TRBV7-2 | CASSGLDRGPGNTIYF
20 | TRBD2 | TRBJ2-3 | TRBV7-8 | CASSLEWSGGPPSSTDTQYF
14 | TRBD1 | TRBJ1-4 | TRBV5-1 | CASSSMTGNEKLFF
14 | . | TRBJ1-1 | TRBV6-5 | CASNLGGAVTEAFF
16 | TRBD2 | TRBJ2-5 | TRBV4-1 | CASSQSGLGQQETQYF
14 | . | TRBJ1-2 | TRBV19 | CASISNGRGGGYTF
18 | . | TRBJ2-6 | TRBV7-7 | CASSLSAPGGAGANVLTF
17 | . | TRBJ2-7 | TRBV12-5 | CASGFGLQGKVPYEQYF
13 | TRBD2 | TRBJ2-5 | TRBV7-2 | CANSGRGGETQYF
12 | . | TRBJ2-7 | TRBV10-1 | CASSEYGYEQYF
16 | TRBD1 | TRBJ2-3 | TRBV7-9 | CASSYQGAPSTDTQYF
14 | TRBD2 | TRBJ2-1 | TRBV18 | CASSPPGGGNEQFF
14 | . | TRBJ1-1 | TRBV2 | CASRWTEMNTEAFF
16 | . | TRBJ1-1 | TRBV5-1 | CASSFRGARGDTEAFF
13 | . | TRBJ1-5 | TRBV19 | CASKDSTNQPQHF
15 | . | TRBJ2-7 | TRBV9 | CASSVGAGATYEQYF
15 | TRBD1 | TRBJ2-7 | TRBV18 | CASSPTQGALYEQYF
14 | . | TRBJ2-7 | TRBV19 | CASSRQGLTYEQYF
15 | . | TRBJ1-4 | TRBV5-4 | CASSLEAGTNEKLFF
12 | TRBD1 | TRBJ1-2 | TRBV29-1 | CSGQQGANGYTF
15 | TRBD1 | TRBJ1-5 | TRBV5-6 | CASRRQGASNQPQHF
16 | TRBD1 | TRBJ1-5 | TRBV7-2 | CASSLYGTGTNQPQHF
16 | . | TRBJ2-7 | TRBV18 | CASSLTGPGASYEQYF
15 | . | TRBJ2-7 | TRBV30 | CAWARTLFPSYEQYF
16 | TRBD1 | TRBJ1-1 | TRBV9 | CASSATVGQGNTEAFF